What follows describes a single TCR beta chain. As yet, its antigen is unknown. CDR1 SGHAT and CDR2 FQNNGV come from the germline V gene. V lost 6 bases, J lost 3 bases, and 8 bases lay in between. The CDR3 is 12 residues long. This sample was included in a study of Tregs in tolerant kidney transplant recipients. Study details: Mixed chimerism was transient after nonmyeloablative marrow transplants from related graft donors.

Study-level results: For some patients, primers changed over time, blocking nucleotide-level comparison. Tregs expanded with activated donor B cells seemed most donor-specific.

TCRdb's copy holds only in-frame clones and misses some; the assay was immunoSEQ multiplex PCR. The sample records just under 65,000 clones, roughly 98% being singletons. The chain recombines TRBV11-2 with TRBJ2-5; possible D gene TRBD2, 5 bases. Sequences were derived from Tregs from blood, sampled before the transplant. The TCR originated in a human donor who received a combined kidney and bone marrow transplant. CDR3 nucleotide sequence: TGTGCCAGCAGTAGGACTGAAGAGACCCAGTACTTC. Its translation: CASSRTEETQYF. Drawing the rest from reference TRBV11-2 and TRBJ2-5, the complete variable domain is EAGVAQSPRYKIIEKRQSVAFWCNPISGHATLYWYQQILGQGPKLLIQFQNNGVVDDSQLPKDRFSAERLKGVDSTLKIQPAKLEDSAVYLCASSRTEETQYFGPGTRLLVL.